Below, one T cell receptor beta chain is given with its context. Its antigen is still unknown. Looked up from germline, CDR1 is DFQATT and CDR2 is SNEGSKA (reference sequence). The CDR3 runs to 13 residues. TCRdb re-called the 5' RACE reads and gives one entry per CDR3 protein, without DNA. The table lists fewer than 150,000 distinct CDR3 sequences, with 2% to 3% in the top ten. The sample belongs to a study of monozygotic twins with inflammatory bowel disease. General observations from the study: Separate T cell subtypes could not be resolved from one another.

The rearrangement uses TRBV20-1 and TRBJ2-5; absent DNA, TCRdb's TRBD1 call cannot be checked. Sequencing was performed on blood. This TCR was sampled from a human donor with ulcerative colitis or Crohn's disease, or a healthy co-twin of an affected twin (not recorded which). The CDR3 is CSARDLGGETQYF.